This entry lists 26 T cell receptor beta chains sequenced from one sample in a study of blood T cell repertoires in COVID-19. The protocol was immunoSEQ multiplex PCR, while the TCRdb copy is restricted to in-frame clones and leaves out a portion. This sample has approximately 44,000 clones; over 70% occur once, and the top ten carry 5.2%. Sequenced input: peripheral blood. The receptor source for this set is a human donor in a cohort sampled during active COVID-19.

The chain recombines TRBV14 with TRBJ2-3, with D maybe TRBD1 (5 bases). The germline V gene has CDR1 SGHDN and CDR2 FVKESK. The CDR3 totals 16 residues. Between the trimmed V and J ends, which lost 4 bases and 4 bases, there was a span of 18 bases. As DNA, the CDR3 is TGTGCCAGCAGCCCCTCAGGGCCCCTGTTTCCAGATACGCAGTATTTT. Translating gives CASSPSGPLFPDTQYF.

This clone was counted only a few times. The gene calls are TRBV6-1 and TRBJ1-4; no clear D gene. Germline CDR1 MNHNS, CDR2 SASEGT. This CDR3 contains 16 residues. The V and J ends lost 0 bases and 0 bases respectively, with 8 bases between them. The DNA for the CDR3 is TGTGCCAGCAGTGAAGCCGCGAGGACAACTAATGAAAAACTGTTTTTT. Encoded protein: CASSEAARTTNEKLFF.

CDR3 DNA sequence: TGTGCCAGCCGAGCCCGACAGGGGGTAAATCAGCCCCAGCATTTT. Translation: CASRARQGVNQPQHF. The rearrangement links TRBV6-5 to TRBJ1-5, with 9 positions matching TRBD1. Trimming cost V 8 bases and J 4 bases; bases outside gene matches: 9. Germline CDR1 MNHEY, CDR2 SVGAGI. This CDR3 is 15 amino acids long.

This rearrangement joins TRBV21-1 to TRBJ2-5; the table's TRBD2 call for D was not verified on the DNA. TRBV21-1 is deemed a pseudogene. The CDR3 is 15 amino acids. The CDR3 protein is CASSKRYGSEETQYF. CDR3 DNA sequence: TGTGCCAGCAGCAAAAGGTACGGGTCGGAAGAGACCCAGTACTTC.

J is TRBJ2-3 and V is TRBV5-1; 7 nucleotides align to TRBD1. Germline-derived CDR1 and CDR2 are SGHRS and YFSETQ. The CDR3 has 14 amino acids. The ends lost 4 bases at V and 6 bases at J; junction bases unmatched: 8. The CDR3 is CASSKGQPSDTQYF. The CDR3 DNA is TGCGCCAGCAGCAAGGGACAGCCCTCGGATACGCAGTATTTT.

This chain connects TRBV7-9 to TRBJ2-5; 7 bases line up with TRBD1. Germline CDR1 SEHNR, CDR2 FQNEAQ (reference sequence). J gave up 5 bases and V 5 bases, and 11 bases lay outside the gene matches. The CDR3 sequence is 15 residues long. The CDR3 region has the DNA TGTGCCAGCAGCGTGACAGGGAAAAGCCGGGAGACCCAGTACTTC. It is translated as CASSVTGKSRETQYF.

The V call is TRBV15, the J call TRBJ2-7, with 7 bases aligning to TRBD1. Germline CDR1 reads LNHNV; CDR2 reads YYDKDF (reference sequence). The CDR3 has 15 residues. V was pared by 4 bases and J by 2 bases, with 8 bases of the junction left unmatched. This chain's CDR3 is CATSTTGQPTYEQYF. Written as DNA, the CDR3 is TGTGCCACCAGCACAACGGGACAGCCCACCTACGAGCAGTACTTC.

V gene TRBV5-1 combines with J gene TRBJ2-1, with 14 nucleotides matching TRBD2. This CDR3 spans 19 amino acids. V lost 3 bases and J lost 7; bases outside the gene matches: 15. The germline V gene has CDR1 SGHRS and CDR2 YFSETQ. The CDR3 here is CASSSGLAGGIDPINEQFF. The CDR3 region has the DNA TGCGCCAGCAGCTCCGGACTAGCGGGGGGCATTGACCCTATTAATGAGCAGTTCTTC.

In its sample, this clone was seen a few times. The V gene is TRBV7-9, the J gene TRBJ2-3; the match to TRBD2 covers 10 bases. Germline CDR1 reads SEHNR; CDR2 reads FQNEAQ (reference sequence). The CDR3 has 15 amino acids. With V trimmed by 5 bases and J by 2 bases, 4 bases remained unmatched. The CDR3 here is CASSPGLADTDTQYF. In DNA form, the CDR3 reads TGTGCCAGCAGCCCAGGACTAGCGGACACAGATACGCAGTATTTT.

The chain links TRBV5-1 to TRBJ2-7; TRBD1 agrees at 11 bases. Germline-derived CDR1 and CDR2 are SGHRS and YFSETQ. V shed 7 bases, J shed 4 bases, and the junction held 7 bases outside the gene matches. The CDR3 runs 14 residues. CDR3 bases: TGCGCCAGCGCGGACAGGGGGCCATCGTACGAGCAGTACTTC. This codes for CASADRGPSYEQYF.

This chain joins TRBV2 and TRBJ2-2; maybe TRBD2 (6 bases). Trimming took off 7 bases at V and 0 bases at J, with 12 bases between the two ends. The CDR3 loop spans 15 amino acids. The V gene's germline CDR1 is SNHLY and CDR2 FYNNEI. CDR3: CASTRDFANTGELFF. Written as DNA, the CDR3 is TGTGCCAGCACCAGGGACTTCGCGAACACCGGGGAGCTGTTTTTT.

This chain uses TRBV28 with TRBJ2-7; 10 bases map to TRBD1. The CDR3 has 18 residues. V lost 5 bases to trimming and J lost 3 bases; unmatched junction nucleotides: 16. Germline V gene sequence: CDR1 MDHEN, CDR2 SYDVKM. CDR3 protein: CASSPAGTGARVNYEQYF. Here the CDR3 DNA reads TGTGCCAGCAGTCCCGCCGGGACAGGGGCCCGAGTTAACTACGAGCAGTACTTC.

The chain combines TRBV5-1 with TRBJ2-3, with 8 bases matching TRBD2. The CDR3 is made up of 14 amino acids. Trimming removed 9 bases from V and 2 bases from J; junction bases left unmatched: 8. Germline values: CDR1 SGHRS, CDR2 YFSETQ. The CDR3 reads CATHGGGPTDTQYF. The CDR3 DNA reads TGCGCCACCCACGGGGGGGGGCCCACAGATACGCAGTATTTT.

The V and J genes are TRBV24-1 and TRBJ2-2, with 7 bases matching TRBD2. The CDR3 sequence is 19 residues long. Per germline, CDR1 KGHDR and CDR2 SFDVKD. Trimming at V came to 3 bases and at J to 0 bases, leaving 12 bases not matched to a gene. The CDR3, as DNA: TGTGCCACCAGTGATATTGATGGGGGGGGACTATCGAACACCGGGGAGCTGTTTTTT. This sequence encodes CATSDIDGGGLSNTGELFF.

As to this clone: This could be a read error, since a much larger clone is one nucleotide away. CDR3 sequence (DNA): TGTGCCAGCAGTAGGACAGGGTCATTGTCCGGGAAGCTGTTTTTT. Amino acid sequence: CASSRTGSLSGKLFF. The gene calls are TRBV27 and TRBJ2-2, with TRBD1 identical over 8 bases. The CDR3 totals 15 residues. Germline V gene lookup returns CDR1 MNHEY and CDR2 SMNVEV (reference sequence).

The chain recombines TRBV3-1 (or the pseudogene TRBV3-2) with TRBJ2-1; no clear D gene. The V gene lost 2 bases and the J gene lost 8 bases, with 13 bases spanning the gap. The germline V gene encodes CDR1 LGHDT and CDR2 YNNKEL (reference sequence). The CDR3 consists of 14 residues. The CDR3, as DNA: TGTGCCAGCAGCCAATCCCTTGGCAGTCATGAGCAGTTCTTC. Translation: CASSQSLGSHEQFF.

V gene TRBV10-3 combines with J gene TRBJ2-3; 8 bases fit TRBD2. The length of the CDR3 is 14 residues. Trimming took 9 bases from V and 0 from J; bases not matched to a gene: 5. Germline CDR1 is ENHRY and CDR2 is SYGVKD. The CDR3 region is CAIRLAGSTDTQYF. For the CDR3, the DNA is TGTGCCATTCGCTTAGCGGGGAGCACAGATACGCAGTATTTT.

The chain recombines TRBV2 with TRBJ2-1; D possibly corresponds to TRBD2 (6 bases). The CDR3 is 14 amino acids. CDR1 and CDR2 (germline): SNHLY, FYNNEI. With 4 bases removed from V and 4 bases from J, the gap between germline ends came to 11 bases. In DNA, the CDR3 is TGTGCCAGCAGTGGGGGGGTCAGGTACAATGAGCAGTTCTTC. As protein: CASSGGVRYNEQFF.

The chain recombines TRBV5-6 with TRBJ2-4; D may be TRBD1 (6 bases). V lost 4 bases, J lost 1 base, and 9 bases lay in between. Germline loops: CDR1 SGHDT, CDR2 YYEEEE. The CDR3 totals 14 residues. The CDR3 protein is CASSKTGAKNIQYF. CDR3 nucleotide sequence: TGTGCCAGCAGCAAAACAGGGGCCAAAAACATTCAGTACTTC.

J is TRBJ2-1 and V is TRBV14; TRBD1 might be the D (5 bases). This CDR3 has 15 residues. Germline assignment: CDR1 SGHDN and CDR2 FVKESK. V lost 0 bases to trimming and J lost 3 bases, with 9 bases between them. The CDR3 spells CASSQDGALYNEQFF. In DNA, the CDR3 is TGTGCCAGCAGCCAAGATGGGGCTCTCTACAATGAGCAGTTCTTC.

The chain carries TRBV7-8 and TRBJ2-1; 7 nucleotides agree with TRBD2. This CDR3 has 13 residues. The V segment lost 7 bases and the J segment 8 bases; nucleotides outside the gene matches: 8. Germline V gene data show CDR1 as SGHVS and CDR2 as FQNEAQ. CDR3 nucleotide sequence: TGTGCCAGCAAAAGGGGAGGGGTATATGAGCAGTTCTTC. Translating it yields CASKRGGVYEQFF.

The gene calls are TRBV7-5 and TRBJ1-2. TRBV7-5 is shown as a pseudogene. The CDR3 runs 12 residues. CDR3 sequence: CVRSLGAYGYTF. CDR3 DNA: TGTGTCAGAAGCTTAGGAGCGTATGGCTACACCTTC.

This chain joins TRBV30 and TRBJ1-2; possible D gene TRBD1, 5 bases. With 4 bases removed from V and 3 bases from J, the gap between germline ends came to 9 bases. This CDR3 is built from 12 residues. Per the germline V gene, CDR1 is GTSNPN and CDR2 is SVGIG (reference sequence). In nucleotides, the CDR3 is TGTGCCTGGAACCCAGGGCACTATGGCTACACCTTC. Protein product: CAWNPGHYGYTF.

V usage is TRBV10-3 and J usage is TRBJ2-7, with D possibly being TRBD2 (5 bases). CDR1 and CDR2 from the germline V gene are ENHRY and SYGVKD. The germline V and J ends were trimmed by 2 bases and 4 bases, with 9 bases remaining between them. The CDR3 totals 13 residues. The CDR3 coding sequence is TGTGCCATCAGTGAGGGACTGTCGTACGAGCAGTACTTC. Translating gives CAISEGLSYEQYF.

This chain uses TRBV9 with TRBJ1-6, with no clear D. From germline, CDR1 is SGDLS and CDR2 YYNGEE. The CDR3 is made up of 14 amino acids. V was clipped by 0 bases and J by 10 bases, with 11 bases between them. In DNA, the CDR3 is TGTGCCAGCAGCGTAGTCGGGGTAGACTCACCCCTCCACTTT. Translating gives CASSVVGVDSPLHF.

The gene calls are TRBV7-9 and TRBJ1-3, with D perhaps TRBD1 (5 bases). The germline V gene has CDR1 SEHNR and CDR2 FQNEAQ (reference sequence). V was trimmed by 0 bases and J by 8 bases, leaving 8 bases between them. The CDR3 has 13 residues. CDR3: CASSLAGQYTIYF. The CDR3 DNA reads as TGTGCCAGCAGCTTAGCGGGGCAGTACACCATATATTTT.